This TCR beta chain was retrieved from a study of Graves' ophthalmopathy and Graves' hyperthyroidism. Overall study findings and caveats: Blood also carried most expanded thyroid clonotypes exceeding 0.001 frequency.

This clonotype was seen a handful of times. Its antigen is as yet unknown. The germline gives CDR1 MNHNY, CDR2 SVGAGI (reference sequence). This CDR3 contains 14 residues. The V and J ends lost 6 bases and 4 bases respectively, with 16 bases between them. Participants with hyperthyroidism, aged 18 to 65, were newly diagnosed with under 2 months' duration. Clinicians diagnosed using symptoms, serum thyroxine, TRAb, thyroid ultrasound and orbital computed tomography. For repertoire sequencing, the TCR beta CDR3 regions were amplified from RNA transcripts. The library came from an HTBI-primed first-round RT-PCR and a second-round multiplex PCR. TCRdb re-analysed the multiplex PCR reads in MiXCR, keeping a single row per CDR3 protein. The sample has more than 1,000,000 distinct CDR3 sequences, about 36% seen once; the top ten hold 11%.

Sequences were obtained from peripheral blood or thyroid tissue (not recorded which). This sequence was found in an adult man with Graves' hyperthyroidism. The rearrangement joins TRBV6-6 to TRBJ2-7; D unclear. In nucleotides, the CDR3 is TGTGCCAGCAGCCACCTCTGGAACAGTTACGAGCAGTACTTC. Protein sequence: CASSHLWNSYEQYF.